This T cell receptor beta chain was recovered during a study of control samples from healthy donors and cancer patients. Method: immunoSEQ multiplex PCR; TCRdb's copy keeps in-frame clones and lacks some. The data show around 68,000 clones, with more than 80% seen just once and approximately 14% held by the top ten. In its sample, this clone was seen a few times. The receptor was isolated from a man in his 60s in good health. Source material: blood.

The CDR3 sequence is CASSFRDRGPSPLHF. DNA of the CDR3: TGTGCCAGCAGTTTCCGGGACAGGGGGCCTTCACCCCTCCACTTT. The chain has TRBV6-5 and TRBJ1-6; 12 nucleotides match TRBD1. Germline CDR1 is MNHEY and CDR2 is SVGAGI. J gave up 9 bases and V 4 bases, and 4 bases lay outside the gene matches. The CDR3 totals 15 residues.